This is a list of T cell receptor beta chains from one sample in a study of T cells expressing NK-cell markers. TCRdb processed the 5' RACE reads again and assigns one entry to each CDR3 protein, with no DNA. The listing contains approximately 8,200 distinct CDR3 sequences. The sequenced material came from blood T cells: a sorted CD56 or NKG2C T cell subset, CD4+ or CD8+ T cells, or bulk PBMC T cells (not recorded which). All receptors derive from a man younger than 30 in good health. Each CDR3 is given with its conserved first and last residue. The order of the fields is J gene, V gene, clone size, CDR3 protein. Only some rows state a clone size, as once, few, many or a class for expanded clones.

>TRBJ2-1|TRBV19|NA
CASSIVGGYNEQFF
>TRBJ1-3|TRBV6-5|medium-sized
CASSYYQTGAGSGNTIYF
>TRBJ2-3|TRBV11-3|NA
CASTSRDSRRITQYF
>TRBJ1-5|TRBV11-2|medium-sized
CASSLDPTNNQPQHF
>TRBJ2-4|TRBV30|NA
CAWRTGVNIQYF
>TRBJ2-1|TRBV5-4|NA
CASSLAAGYNEQFF
>TRBJ2-1|TRBV7-2|NA
CASSLDLAAPGGQFF
>TRBJ2-7|TRBV7-2|NA
CASSPRQGSIEQYF
>TRBJ1-5|TRBV28|NA
CATQGAGSSNQPQHF
>TRBJ2-2|TRBV9|medium-sized
CASSVGLAGSAGTGELFF
>TRBJ2-1|TRBV15|large
CATSREGGSMDEQFF
>TRBJ2-5|TRBV3-1|NA
CASSQGTGTVETQYF
>TRBJ1-1|TRBV29-1|large
CSVEDHRAGTEAFF
>TRBJ1-5|TRBV20-1|NA
CSATPKEGINQPQHF
>TRBJ2-7|TRBV20-1|medium-sized
CSATAGAYEQYF
>TRBJ2-1|TRBV20-1|medium-sized
CSAPVDGYNEQFF
>TRBJ2-1|TRBV20-1|NA
CSARDPGRDYNEQFF
>TRBJ2-7|TRBV6-2/TRBV6-3|NA
CASSYSTLAGNYEQYF
>TRBJ2-1|TRBV20-1|NA
CSARRWRDSYNEQFF
>TRBJ2-1|TRBV5-1|medium-sized
CASSLAFSSYNEQFF
>TRBJ1-2|TRBV4-1|NA
CASSQDRGSANYGYTF
>TRBJ2-1|TRBV29-1|medium-sized
CSVEGVRLASRNEQFF
>TRBJ1-1|TRBV4-3|NA
CASSRAWADTEAFF
>TRBJ2-7|TRBV9|medium-sized
CASSPEGDSEQYF
>TRBJ2-1|TRBV30|NA
CAWSGLGIDEQFF
>TRBJ2-7|TRBV7-9|medium-sized
CASSSVQGRGEQYF